Reported below is one T cell receptor beta chain. Looked up from germline, CDR1 is SGHTA and CDR2 is FQGTGA. Trimming stripped 5 bases from V and 6 bases from J, with 12 bases between. This CDR3 spans 13 amino acids. TCRdb reprocessed the RT-PCR reads via MiXCR and lists one record per CDR3 protein. The table has approximately 220,000 distinct CDR3 sequences, roughly 38% seen once. The data were obtained in a study of patients and donors after allogeneic stem cell transplantation. The gene calls are TRBV7-3 and TRBJ2-3; no clear D. The material sequenced was blood, either unsorted or a sorted T cell fraction (not recorded which). The clonotype was recovered from a human donor who was either an allogeneic HSCT recipient or a stem cell or donor lymphocyte infusion donor (not recorded which). It is not recorded whose cells these are; they may come from a transplant donor. The CDR3 loop reads CASSPSSLDTQYF. The CDR3 DNA reads as TGTGCCAGCAGCCCCAGTAGCCTGGATACGCAGTATTTT.